Each of the 10 T cell receptor beta chains below was sequenced from the same sample in a study of cytomegalovirus exposure and HLA in healthy donors. A multiplex PCR was run with 60 Vbeta primers and 13 Jbeta primers. This table comes from immunoSEQ multiplex PCR, and its TCRdb copy is limited to in-frame clones, with some not included. The sample includes more than 80,000 clones, about 85% seen only once; the top ten take 1.2%. The sample was PBMCs. The receptors here all came from a girl aged 2-10 years in good health and CMV-seropositive.

The chain recombines TRBV2 with TRBJ1-4; the match to TRBD1 covers 8 bases. The germline V gene has CDR1 SNHLY and CDR2 FYNNEI. The CDR3 spans 19 residues. V shed 5 bases, J shed 12 bases, and the junction held 26 bases outside the gene matches. CDR3 sequence reads: CASSKGQEHLADLTAELFF. In nucleotides, the CDR3 is TGTGCCAGCAGTAAGGGACAGGAACACCTCGCAGACCTGACGGCAGAACTGTTTTTT.

The J gene is TRBJ1-1, the V gene TRBV6-5, with a possible D match to TRBD1 (6 bases). The CDR3 consists of 11 residues. Trimming pared 4 bases from V and 7 bases from J, leaving 7 bases between. The germline V gene has CDR1 MNHEY and CDR2 SVGAGI. The CDR3 sequence is CASSLGGEAFF. The CDR3 region has the DNA TGTGCCAGCAGTTTAGGGGGTGAAGCTTTCTTT.

The chain has TRBV16 and TRBJ1-1; D is perhaps TRBD1 (5 bases). The germline V gene encodes CDR1 KGHSY and CDR2 FQNENV. Trimming took off 6 bases at V and 1 base at J, with 12 bases between the two ends. CDR3 length: 14 amino acids. CDR3 amino acids: CASRSTGENTEAFF. The CDR3, as DNA: TGTGCCAGCAGAAGTACGGGGGAGAACACTGAAGCTTTCTTT.

This clone was recorded a few times. This rearrangement joins TRBV19 to TRBJ2-2; possible D gene TRBD2, 6 bases. V lost 1 base to trimming and J lost 7 bases, with 16 bases between them. Germline-derived CDR1 and CDR2 are LNHDA and SQIVND (reference sequence). This CDR3 is built from 16 residues. The CDR3 reads CASSIGGAAGSGELFF. The CDR3 bases are TGTGCCAGTAGTATAGGGGGAGCGGCCGGGAGCGGGGAGCTGTTTTTT.

The chain has TRBV7-8 and TRBJ2-7; a possible D gene is TRBD2 (5 bases). The V end was cut by 5 bases, the J end by 1 base, with 15 bases between. The CDR3 totals 15 residues. Germline V gene data show CDR1 as SGHVS and CDR2 as FQNEAQ. CDR3 amino acids: CASSLAEGGSYEQYF. The CDR3 coding sequence is TGTGCCAGCAGCCTCGCTGAGGGCGGGTCCTACGAGCAGTACTTC.

This chain joins TRBV7-6 and TRBJ2-5; D gene unclear. The germline CDR1 and CDR2 sequences are SGHVS and FNYEAQ. V shed 4 bases and J shed 3 bases, with 9 bases lying between them. The CDR3 runs to 13 residues. For the CDR3, the DNA is TGTGCCAGCAGCTATCCCGGAGAAGAGACCCAGTACTTC. It codes for CASSYPGEETQYF.

The chain is built from TRBV25-1 and TRBJ1-5; maybe TRBD1 (6 bases). Germline assignment: CDR1 MGHDK and CDR2 SYGVNS. The CDR3 is 16 residues long. V dropped 1 base and J dropped 3 bases, with 13 bases sitting between them. For the CDR3, the DNA is TGTGCCAGCAGTGAATCGACAGGAAGGGCCAATCAGCCCCAGCATTTT. It is translated as CASSESTGRANQPQHF.

The chain joins TRBV7-3 to TRBJ1-1; 7 bases agree with TRBD1. In germline, CDR1 is SGHTA, CDR2 FQGTGA. The CDR3 runs to 15 residues. V lost 5 bases to trimming and J lost 1 base; unmatched junction nucleotides: 7. CDR3 loop: CASSPGTVENTEAFF. CDR3 DNA sequence: TGTGCCAGCAGCCCTGGGACAGTCGAGAACACTGAAGCTTTCTTT.

The rearrangement links TRBV19 to TRBJ1-1; TRBD1 agrees at 9 bases. The J segment lost 1 base and the V segment lost 5 bases, leaving 2 bases of the junction unmatched. CDR3 length equals 14 residues. CDR1 is LNHDA and CDR2 is SQIVND in the germline V gene (reference sequence). For the CDR3, the DNA is TGTGCCAGTAGTCGGGACAGGGAGAACACTGAAGCTTTCTTT. Translated, it gives CASSRDRENTEAFF.

The V and J genes are TRBV7-8 and TRBJ1-5; the match to TRBD1 covers 9 bases. Per the germline V gene, CDR1 is SGHVS and CDR2 is FQNEAQ. V lost 5 bases, J lost 6 bases, and 8 bases stayed unmatched. The CDR3 totals 15 residues. In nucleotides, the CDR3 is TGTGCCAGCAGCGGCTCGGGACAGGGAGGTCAGCCCCAGCATTTT. It translates to CASSGSGQGGQPQHF.